What follows are 10 T cell receptor beta chains derived from one specimen sequenced in a study of blood T cell repertoires in COVID-19. Data came from immunoSEQ multiplex PCR; TCRdb stores just in-frame clones and leaves some out. This table has some 330,000 clones, around four fifths appearing once. Sequencing was carried out using PBMCs or T cells enriched from blood (not recorded which). These receptors came from a woman aged 45-60 years who had recovered from COVID-19.

J is TRBJ1-1 and V is TRBV5-4, with D unresolved. In germline, CDR1 is SGHNT, CDR2 YYREEE (reference sequence). This CDR3 comprises 18 residues. Trimming removed 1 base from V and 4 bases from J, with 23 bases in between. The CDR3 nucleotides read TGTGCCAGCAGCTTGAATGCAGCTTGGAACAGCCTATCCACTGAAGCTTTCTTT. This codes for CASSLNAAWNSLSTEAFF.

The chain links TRBV7-6 to TRBJ2-1; no firm D call. V was trimmed by 2 bases and J by 7 bases, leaving 6 bases between them. The CDR3 totals 12 residues. Per the germline V gene, CDR1 is SGHVS and CDR2 is FNYEAQ. The CDR3 DNA reads as TGTGCCAGCAGCTTAATTAGTAATGAGCAGTTCTTC. Its protein product is CASSLISNEQFF.

The chain combines TRBV6-2 or TRBV6-3 with TRBJ2-1, with TRBD1 as a possible D gene (6 bases). The CDR3 is 13 amino acids. The germline gives CDR1 MNHEY, CDR2 SVGEGT. Trimming cost V 1 base and J 5 bases, with 6 bases left between them. CDR3 amino acids: CASSYWTDNEQFF. Written as DNA, the CDR3 is TGTGCCAGCAGTTACTGGACAGACAATGAGCAGTTCTTC.

The chain carries TRBV25-1 and TRBJ2-1; D is perhaps TRBD1 (5 bases). Per the germline V gene, CDR1 is MGHDK and CDR2 is SYGVNS. Trimming removed 2 bases at V and 1 base at J, with 15 bases between. The CDR3 loop spans 17 amino acids. The CDR3 coding sequence is TGTGCCAGCAGTGAAGGGTCAGGGCTGGGGTCCTACAATGAGCAGTTCTTC. It translates to CASSEGSGLGSYNEQFF.

The chain employs TRBV5-6 and TRBJ2-6; a possible D gene is TRBD2 (5 bases). This CDR3 is built from 16 residues. V was clipped by 3 bases and J by 3 bases, with 13 bases between them. CDR1 is SGHDT, CDR2 YYEEEE, per germline. The DNA of the CDR3 is TGTGCCAGCAGCTCCCAACCCGGGGTTGGGGCCAACGTCCTGACTTTC. Amino acid sequence: CASSSQPGVGANVLTF.

This sequence joins TRBV9 and TRBJ1-3; D is ambiguous. Trimming stripped 1 base from V and 3 bases from J, with 8 bases between. This CDR3 comprises 14 residues. Germline V CDR1 and CDR2: SGDLS, YYNGEE. The CDR3 loop is CASSVSYFGNTIYF. DNA for the CDR3: TGTGCCAGCAGCGTATCCTACTTTGGAAACACCATATATTTT.

The rearrangement links TRBV5-6 to TRBJ2-2; unclear D gene. CDR3 length: 15 residues. V shed 2 bases and J shed 4 bases, with 12 bases lying between them. In germline, CDR1 is SGHDT, CDR2 YYEEEE. For the CDR3, the DNA is TGTGCCAGCAGCTTTAACGGAGTGGGCACCGGGGAGCTGTTTTTT. It encodes CASSFNGVGTGELFF.

This clone was recorded once. This chain uses TRBV5-1 with TRBJ2-2; 9 bases line up with TRBD2. V trimming: 4 bases; J trimming: 4 bases; junction bases outside the gene matches: 8. Germline-derived CDR1 and CDR2 are SGHRS and YFSETQ. The CDR3 sequence is 16 residues long. The CDR3 sequence: CASSQTSGPLTGELFF. In DNA form, the CDR3 reads TGCGCCAGCAGCCAGACTAGCGGACCACTCACCGGGGAGCTGTTTTTT.

This clone came up a few times. The J gene is TRBJ2-2, the V gene TRBV11-3, with D perhaps TRBD1 (6 bases). The CDR3 consists of 14 residues. V was clipped by 5 bases and J by 4 bases, with 11 bases between them. Germline CDR1 and CDR2: SGHNT and YENEEA. The CDR3 sequence: CASSLGGGTGELFF. CDR3 nucleotides: TGTGCCAGCAGCCTTGGGGGCGGCACCGGGGAGCTGTTTTTT.

The chain has TRBV6-2 or TRBV6-3 and TRBJ2-5, with D maybe TRBD1 (5 bases). Looked up from germline, CDR1 is MNHEY and CDR2 is SVGEGT. Deletions cut 6 bases from V and 5 bases from J, with 13 bases between. The CDR3 runs 13 residues. The CDR3 region has the DNA TGTGCCAGCAGCGGCAGGGTATTGGAGACCCAGTACTTC. This encodes CASSGRVLETQYF.